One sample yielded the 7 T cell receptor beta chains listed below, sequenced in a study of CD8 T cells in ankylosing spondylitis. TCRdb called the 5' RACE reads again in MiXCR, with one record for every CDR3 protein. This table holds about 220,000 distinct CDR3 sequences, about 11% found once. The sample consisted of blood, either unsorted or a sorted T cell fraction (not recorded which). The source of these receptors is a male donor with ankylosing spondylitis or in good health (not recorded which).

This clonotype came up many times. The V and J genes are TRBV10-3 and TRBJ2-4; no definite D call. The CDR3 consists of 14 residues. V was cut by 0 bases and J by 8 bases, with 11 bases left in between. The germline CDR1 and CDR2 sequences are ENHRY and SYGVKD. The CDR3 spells CAISESFGEDIQYF. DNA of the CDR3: TGTGCCATCAGTGAGTCGTTTGGGGAAGACATTCAGTACTTC.

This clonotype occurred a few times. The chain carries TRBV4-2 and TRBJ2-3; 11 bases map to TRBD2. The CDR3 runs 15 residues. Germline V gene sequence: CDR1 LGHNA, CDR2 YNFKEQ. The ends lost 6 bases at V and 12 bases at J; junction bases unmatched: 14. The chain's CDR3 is CASRPTSGGALGQYF. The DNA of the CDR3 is TGTGCCAGCAGGCCTACTAGCGGGGGCGCCTTGGGACAGTATTTT.

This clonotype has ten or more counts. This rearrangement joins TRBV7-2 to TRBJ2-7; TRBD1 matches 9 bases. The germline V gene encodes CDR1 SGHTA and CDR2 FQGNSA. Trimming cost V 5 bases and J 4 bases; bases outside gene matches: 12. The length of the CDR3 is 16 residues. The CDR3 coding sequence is TGTGCCAGCAGCAATACCGCGACAGGGGGTGGTTACGAGCAGTACTTC. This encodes CASSNTATGGGYEQYF.

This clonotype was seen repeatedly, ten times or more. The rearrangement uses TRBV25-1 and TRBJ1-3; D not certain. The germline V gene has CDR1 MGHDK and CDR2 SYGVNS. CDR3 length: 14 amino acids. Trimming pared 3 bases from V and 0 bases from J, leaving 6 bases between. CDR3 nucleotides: TGTGCCAGCAGTGACATCACCTCTGGAAACACCATATATTTT. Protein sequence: CASSDITSGNTIYF.

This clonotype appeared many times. CDR3 amino acids: CASSGLAGDYNEQFF. DNA for the CDR3: TGTGCCAGCAGCGGACTAGCGGGGGATTACAATGAGCAGTTCTTC. The chain links TRBV5-5 to TRBJ2-1; 13 bases are a match to TRBD2. The length of the CDR3 is 15 residues. V was pared by 4 bases and J by 4 bases, with 2 bases of the junction left unmatched. Germline V gene sequence: CDR1 SGHKS, CDR2 YYEKEE (reference sequence).

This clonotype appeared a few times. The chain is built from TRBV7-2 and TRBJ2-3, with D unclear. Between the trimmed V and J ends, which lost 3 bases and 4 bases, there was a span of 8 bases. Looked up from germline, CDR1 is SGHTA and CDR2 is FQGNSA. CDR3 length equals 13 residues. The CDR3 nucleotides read TGTGCCAGCAGCTTCTCGCTCTCAGATACGCAGTATTTT. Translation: CASSFSLSDTQYF.

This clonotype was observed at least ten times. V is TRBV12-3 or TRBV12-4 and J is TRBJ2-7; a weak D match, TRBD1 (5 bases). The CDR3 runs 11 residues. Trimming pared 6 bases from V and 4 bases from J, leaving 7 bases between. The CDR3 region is CASRQGYEQYF. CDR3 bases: TGTGCCAGCAGGCAGGGTTACGAGCAGTACTTC.